This TCR beta chain is drawn from a study of Ad26.COV2.S vaccination and SARS-CoV-2 variants. Study overall: The study gave Ad26.COV2.S intramuscularly, once or twice 56 days apart.

This table comes from immunoSEQ multiplex PCR, and its TCRdb copy is limited to in-frame clones, with some not included. This repertoire shows about 320,000 clones, 86% found once; its top ten account for 1.5% to 2.5%. Noted treatment: some 20 received Ad26.COV2.S at low or high dose, single or two shots; roughly 5 received placebo; per-sample allocation not given. All samples were drawn on day 63, counting from the first vaccine or placebo injection. As concerns this clone: Its target is unknown.

Study-wide findings and caveats: Reported post-vaccination CD8+ and CD4+ T cell responses to spike showed substantial breadth.

The TCR sequence derives from a person aged 18 to 65 who received the Ad26.COV2.S COVID-19 vaccine or a placebo. This material consisted of peripheral blood, taken in a trial of Ad26.COV2.S vaccine versus placebo.

In DNA, the CDR3 is TGCGCCAGCAGCCCGGGACAACCGGGGGTCAATGAGCAGTTCTTC. Encoded protein: CASSPGQPGVNEQFF. The V call is TRBV5-1, the J call TRBJ2-1; possibly TRBD1 or TRBD2 for D (6 bases each). This CDR3 is built from 15 residues. Germline assignment: CDR1 SGHRS and CDR2 YFSETQ. V was shortened by 4 bases and J by 6 bases, with 17 bases between the two germline ends.